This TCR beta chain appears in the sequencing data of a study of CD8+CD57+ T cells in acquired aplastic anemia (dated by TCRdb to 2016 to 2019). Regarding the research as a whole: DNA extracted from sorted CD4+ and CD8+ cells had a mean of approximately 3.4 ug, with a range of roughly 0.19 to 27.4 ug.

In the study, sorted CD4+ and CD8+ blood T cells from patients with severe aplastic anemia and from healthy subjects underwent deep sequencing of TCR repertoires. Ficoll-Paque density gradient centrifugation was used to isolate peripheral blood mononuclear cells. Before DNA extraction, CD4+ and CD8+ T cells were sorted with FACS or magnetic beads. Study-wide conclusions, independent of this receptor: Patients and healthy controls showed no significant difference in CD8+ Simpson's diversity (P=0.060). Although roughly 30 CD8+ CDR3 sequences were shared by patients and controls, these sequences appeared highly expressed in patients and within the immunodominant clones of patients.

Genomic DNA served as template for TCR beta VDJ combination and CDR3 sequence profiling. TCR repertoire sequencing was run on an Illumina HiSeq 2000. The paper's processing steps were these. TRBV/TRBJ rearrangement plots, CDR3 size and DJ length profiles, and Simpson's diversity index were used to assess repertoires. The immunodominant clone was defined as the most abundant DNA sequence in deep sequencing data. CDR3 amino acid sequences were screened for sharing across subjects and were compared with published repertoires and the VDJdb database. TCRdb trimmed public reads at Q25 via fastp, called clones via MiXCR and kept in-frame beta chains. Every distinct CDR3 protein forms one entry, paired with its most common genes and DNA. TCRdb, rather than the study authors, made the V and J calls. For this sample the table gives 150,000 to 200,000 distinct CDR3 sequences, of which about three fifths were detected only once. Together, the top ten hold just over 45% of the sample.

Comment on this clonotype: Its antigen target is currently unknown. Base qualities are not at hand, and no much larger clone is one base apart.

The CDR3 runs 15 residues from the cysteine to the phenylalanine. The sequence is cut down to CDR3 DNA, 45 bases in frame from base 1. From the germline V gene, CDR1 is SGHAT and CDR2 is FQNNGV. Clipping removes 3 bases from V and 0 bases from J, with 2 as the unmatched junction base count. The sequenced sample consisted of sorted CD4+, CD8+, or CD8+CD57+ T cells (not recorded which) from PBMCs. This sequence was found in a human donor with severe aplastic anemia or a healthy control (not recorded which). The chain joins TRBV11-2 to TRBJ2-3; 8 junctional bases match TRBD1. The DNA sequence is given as TGTGCCAGCAGCTTGACAGGGGCAAGCACAGATACGCAGTATTTT. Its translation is CASSLTGASTDTQYF.